This TCR beta chain was identified in a study of control samples from healthy donors and cancer patients. CDR3 length: 13 residues. The ends lost 5 bases at V and 10 bases at J; junction bases unmatched: 9. Germline assignment: CDR1 SQVTM and CDR2 ANQGSEA. Here immunoSEQ multiplex PCR was the method, and the copy in TCRdb shows in-frame clones only, minus some. The sample includes about 60,000 clones, more than 90% of them seen just once. This sequence was found in a man aged 35-49 years with colorectal cancer. Sequenced material: PBMCs. The chain has TRBV29-1 and TRBJ1-1, with 11 bases aligning to TRBD1. The CDR3 loop reads CSVHTDRGLGAFF. The CDR3, as DNA: TGCAGCGTTCACACGGACAGGGGGCTCGGAGCTTTCTTT.